This T cell receptor beta chain is drawn from a study of blood T cell repertoires in COVID-19. This clone was recorded only once. Participant reports of clinical history set cohort assignment. Libraries were prepared by immunoSEQ multiplex PCR; TCRdb keeps only in-frame clonotypes and omits some of them. The data show roughly 250,000 clones, with 90% seen just once and 0.87% held by the top ten. This TCR derives from a middle-aged man who had been exposed to COVID-19. Material: PBMCs or T cells enriched from blood (not recorded which).

The DNA of the CDR3 is TGTGCCAGCAGCCAAACCAGGACAGGGGGTTACGAGCAGTACTTC. Translating it yields CASSQTRTGGYEQYF. The J gene is TRBJ2-7, the V gene TRBV14; 10 bases map to TRBD1. J gave up 4 bases and V 2 bases, and 5 bases lay outside the gene matches. Germline V gives CDR1 SGHDN, CDR2 FVKESK. There are 15 residues in the CDR3.